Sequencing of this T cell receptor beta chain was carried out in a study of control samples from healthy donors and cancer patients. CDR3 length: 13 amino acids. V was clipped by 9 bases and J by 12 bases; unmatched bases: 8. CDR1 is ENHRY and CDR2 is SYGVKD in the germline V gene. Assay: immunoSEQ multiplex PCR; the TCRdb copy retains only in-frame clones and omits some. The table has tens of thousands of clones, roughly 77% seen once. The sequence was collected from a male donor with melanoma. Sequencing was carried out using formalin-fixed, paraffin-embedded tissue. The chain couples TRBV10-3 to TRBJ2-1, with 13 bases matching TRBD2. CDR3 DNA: TGTGCCATAGGGACTAGCGGGATATTCTGGCAGTTCTTC. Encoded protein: CAIGTSGIFWQFF.